The rows below give T cell receptor beta chains drawn from one sample of a study of blood T cell repertoires in COVID-19. Method: immunoSEQ multiplex PCR; TCRdb's copy keeps in-frame clones and lacks some. The sample has around 350,000 clones, around 86% seen once. Source material: peripheral blood. Source of these receptors: a human donor in a cohort sampled during active COVID-19. CDR3s leave out the opening cysteine and the closing phenylalanine or tryptophan.

>TRBV2|TRBJ1-2
ASSLGGGGGYT
>TRBV7-9|TRBJ2-5
ASSLDLGGPKTQY
>TRBV27|TRBJ1-2
ASSLGARGEYYGYT
>TRBV5-1|TRBJ2-1
ASSFNVAGARSSYNEQF
>TRBV7-2|TRBJ1-6
ASSARTGEHSPLH
>TRBV7-2|TRBJ1-5
ASSLVAVGNQPQH
>TRBV4-2|TRBJ2-7
ASSQDRNSGEQY
>TRBV29-1|TRBJ2-5
SVEGANQETQY
>TRBV4-1|TRBJ1-5
ASSQETGTDIFQAQH
>TRBV5-1|TRBJ1-5
ASSFQGNQPQH
>TRBV21-1|TRBJ1-5
ASSKFGWRNQPQH
>TRBV28|TRBJ2-5
ASNTLAGGSPGETQY
>TRBV20-1|TRBJ1-6
SASGGQHNSPLH
>TRBV28|TRBJ2-7
AAKGGQRSSYEQY
>TRBV7-2|TRBJ2-6
ASRTGSGANVLT
>TRBV6-5|TRBJ2-2
ASSYSTGGSFGELF
>TRBV6-5|TRBJ1-5
ASSPQGYEQPQH
>TRBV7-2|TRBJ2-5
ASTQGLAGETQY
>TRBV30|TRBJ2-3
AFRPGPGDTDTQY
>TRBV6-5|TRBJ1-2
ASSPTDTNYGYT
>TRBV6-1|TRBJ1-2
ASSEAWPGNYGYT
>TRBV19|TRBJ1-1
ASIDRGRGNTEAF
>TRBV3-1/TRBV3-2|TRBJ2-1
ASSKPDRGGADEQF
>TRBV9|TRBJ1-2
ASSVEGVGRYT
>TRBV5-4|TRBJ2-3
ASSLAAGGDTDTQY
>TRBV28|TRBJ1-5
ASRGQGGNQPQH
>TRBV7-9|TRBJ2-7
ASSRDKAYEQY
>TRBV7-8|TRBJ2-7
ASSLVQPLGLAGGSHEQY
>TRBV6-5|TRBJ1-5
ASSRTGFGNQPQH
>TRBV28|TRBJ1-4
ASSQGITNEKLF
>TRBV25-1|TRBJ2-7
ASSGPGQGRYEQY
>TRBV18|TRBJ2-7
ASSSGQGVEQY
>TRBV2|TRBJ2-5
ASTLGVGPKTQY
>TRBV29-1|TRBJ2-3
SVRGTSGSMIVGGTQY
>TRBV5-1|TRBJ2-3
ASSLAGASSTDTQY
>TRBV27|TRBJ1-1
ASSSLTGPVNTEAF
>TRBV28|TRBJ2-2
ASSRGSGTENTGELF
>TRBV18|TRBJ2-1
ASSPTASGYNEQF
>TRBV3-1/TRBV3-2|TRBJ1-4
ASSPLYTHEKLF
>TRBV5-1|TRBJ2-1
ASSFGGGRNEQF
>TRBV7-2|TRBJ2-7
ASSQTGGQWTYEQY
>TRBV15|TRBJ1-2
ATSRGNRDPDYGYT
>TRBV3-1/TRBV3-2|TRBJ2-7
ASSPGQGLSYEQY
>TRBV3-1/TRBV3-2|TRBJ1-4
ASSQGGINEKLF
>TRBV5-1|TRBJ1-4
ASRKTYSTNEKLF
>TRBV5-1|TRBJ1-4
ASSADLNEKLF
>TRBV5-4|TRBJ1-6
ASSPETGGLGSPLH
>TRBV5-1|TRBJ1-2
ASSLPGTDYGYT
>TRBV3-1/TRBV3-2|TRBJ2-1
ASSPDGTSLF
>TRBV3-1/TRBV3-2|TRBJ1-1
ASTSRLRGSDAEAF
>TRBV2|TRBJ2-7
ASRGSFYEQY
>TRBV6-1|TRBJ2-1
ASSEEVLAGGLNEQF
>TRBV28|TRBJ1-1
ASSRTPNTEAF